What follows are 2 T cell receptor beta chains derived from one specimen sequenced in a study of T cell repertoires and HLA-DP antigens. These receptors' targets are unknown. Generated by immunoSEQ multiplex PCR, the TCRdb table keeps only in-frame clones and is missing some. The profile shows about 73,000 clones, about four fifths of them singletons. The sample consisted of CD4+ T cells from PBMCs. The receptors were sampled from a man in his sixties in good health and CMV-seronegative.

This clone occurred a few times. The CDR3: CASSRSIQGKETQYF. The CDR3, as DNA: TGTGCCAGCAGTAGAAGTATACAGGGAAAAGAGACCCAGTACTTC. The chain links TRBV6-1 to TRBJ2-5, with D possibly matching TRBD1 (6 bases). The CDR3 has 15 amino acids. Trimming cost V 5 bases and J 3 bases, with 16 bases left between them. Germline V gene data show CDR1 as MNHNS and CDR2 as SASEGT.

This sequence joins TRBV19 and TRBJ2-2; D is possibly TRBD1 (6 bases). Between the trimmed V and J ends, which lost 4 bases and 5 bases, there was a span of 17 bases. Germline lookup yields CDR1 LNHDA and CDR2 SQIVND (reference sequence). The CDR3 has 16 amino acids. The CDR3 loop is CASSKGYRAGTGELFF. CDR3 bases: TGTGCCAGTAGTAAAGGCTACAGGGCAGGTACCGGGGAGCTGTTTTTT.